This TCR beta chain emerged from a study of blood T cells in healthy people across ages (dated by TCRdb to between 2015 and 2016). For the wider study: In model experiments, template switching captured about one uniquely barcoded TCR beta cDNA molecule for every two T cells. Using deep sequencing normalized with unique cDNA molecular identifiers, the study measured how TCR beta repertoire diversity changes with age. Donors were grouped into four age groups: young (average roughly 16 years), middle-aged (under 40), aged (about 60) and long-lived (around 80). For two donors (one aged 18 to 30 and one aged 80 or older), the study analyzed two additional independent replicas of 1 million unique cDNA reads from the same blood draw.

Systemically healthy Caucasian individuals from Russia, 35 to 50 in total and aged roughly 6 to 95 years, were included as donors. Each donor gave about 9.7 milliliters of peripheral blood, drawn into EDTA-treated Vacutainer tubes. Ficoll-Paque density-gradient centrifugation was used to isolate PBMCs, with at least 6 million per sample. Total RNA, at least 6 micrograms per sample, was extracted from PBMCs with Trizol reagent. For every donor, an aliquot of PBMCs went through flow cytometry to measure the percentages of naive CD45RAhigh/CD27high T cells. Library preparation used 5' RACE. Data came from an Illumina HiSeq 2500. A second roughly 6 to 12 cycle PCR used a sample-barcoded 5' primer and a J-beta primer mix. A template-switch 5' adaptor carrying 12 random nucleotides introduced a unique molecular identifier onto each TCR beta cDNA molecule. Each sample yielded at least 2.5 million CDR3-containing paired-end reads. First-strand cDNA synthesis was performed from all RNA using the Mint cDNA synthesis kit, with priming by a TRBC-specific oligonucleotide. Following uracil-DNA glycosylase treatment, all cDNA underwent a first 18-cycle PCR with the universal primers M1SS and BC2_uni_R. The authors' analysis ran thus. Normalization of each sample was performed by random selection of 1 million high-quality reads, each carrying a distinct molecular identifier. Instead of being binned into consensus sequences, reads that shared molecular identifiers were thrown out. CDR3 identification, clonotype clustering and error correction used MiTCR with a Q25 quality threshold and the strictest error-elimination algorithm. A nonparametric unseen species model with Euler transformation was used to estimate lower-bound total TCR beta diversity. The public reads were reprocessed in TCRdb via fastp at Q25 and MiXCR, keeping in-frame beta chains. Entries that share a CDR3 protein sequence are merged under the most common genes and DNA. Here the V and J calls rest on TCRdb's processing, not on the authors' analysis. In all, the sample holds roughly 1,000,000 distinct CDR3 sequences, and under 30% of those were seen once. Of the sample, 0.65% to 0.75% is held by the ten largest clones.

As encoded in the germline V gene, CDR1 is SQVTM while CDR2 is ANQGSEA. The CDR3 sequence holds 12 residues, the cysteine and phenylalanine included. The only DNA kept is the CDR3, 36 bases in frame from the first base. V drops 8 bases and J drops 7 bases, leaving 17 bases in between. Overall results and qualifications from the work: As age increased, observed TCR beta diversity per million T cells dropped in a roughly linear way, and a significant reduction was already evident by age roughly 40. Since profiling was done on bulk unsorted PBMCs, naive and antigen-experienced compartments could not be conclusively compared. Compared with the aged group, more naive CD4+ T cells, fewer expanded clones and increased TCR diversity were shown by the long-lived group, suggesting age selection. Because the CMV infection status of the donors was unknown, age-related changes in expanded clonotypes may potentially have been confounded. Estimates of total diversity based on one million sequenced T cells were regarded as lower bounds and as underestimates. Observed TCR beta diversity correlated strongly with the percentage of naive T cells measured by flow cytometry.

This clonotype was recorded a few times. Its antigen remains unidentified. Base qualities are missing; no much larger clone stands one base away. The sample was also reused in another study, on T cells of mothers and their children. The second study's paper adds: The donors were nine systemically healthy Caucasian individuals, made up of three mothers and their six children. cDNA synthesis consumed the entire amount of extracted RNA, loaded at around 1.5 ug RNA in each 15 ul reaction. In the second PCR, sample barcodes and 2-4 random nucleotides were introduced via the M1S primer. Over 9.5 million TCR beta CDR3 reads were obtained for each mother, and 2.5 million to 3 million reads were obtained for each child. In both related and unrelated pairs, thymic selection shapes the output of TCR recombination in a similar way, with inherited differences having only a minor effect. Normalized repertoire overlap was always found to be slightly, but never significantly, higher in related mother-child pairs than in unrelated mother-child pairs. No persistent microchimeric T cell clones were found, with a detection sensitivity of roughly 100 clones per million clonotypes. The study used deep NGS to compare TCR beta repertoires of mothers and children, seeking features distinguishing related mother-child pairs from unrelated individuals. On average, the children were approximately 11 +/- 4 years old, while the mothers were about 38 +/- 4 years old. After adapter ligation with NEBNext reagents, the libraries were sequenced on Illumina HiSeq 2000 with 100+100 nt paired-end reads. Mother and child libraries were prepared a month apart and sequenced in separate runs to prevent cross-contamination. Between roughly 450,000 and 2,000,000 distinct TCR beta clonotypes were identified per donor. Naive TCR beta clonotypes were estimated from low-frequency clonotypes matched to each donor's FACS-determined naive share, without sorting.

The sequenced sample consisted of blood. The chain joins TRBV29-1 to TRBJ2-5; confidence is insufficient to name the D gene. This clonotype originated in a girl aged 2 to 10 in good health. The DNA sequence is TGCAGCCTCCAAACAGAGTCAGGGACCCAGTACTTC. Its translation is CSLQTESGTQYF.